Presented here are 14 T cell receptor beta chains from one specimen sequenced in a study of CD8 T cells in Susac syndrome. RNA totalling about 0.45 to 1 ug underwent reverse transcription with random hexamers. TCRdb independently ran MiXCR on the immunoSEQ multiplex PCR reads; one entry per CDR3 protein. The table lists a few hundred thousand distinct CDR3 sequences, around nine tenths of them singletons, with about 0.12% in the top ten. Source material: CD8+ T cells from PBMCs. These receptors came from a human donor with multiple sclerosis.

The chain has TRBV6-5 and TRBJ2-5; 8 positions match TRBD2. Trimming removed 5 bases from V and 1 base from J; junction bases left unmatched: 6. The CDR3 spans 15 residues. Germline V gene lookup returns CDR1 MNHEY and CDR2 SVGAGI. This CDR3 reads CASSPPGGGQETQYF. DNA of the CDR3: TGTGCCAGCAGTCCGCCCGGGGGGGGCCAAGAGACCCAGTACTTC.

The chain couples TRBV6-5 to TRBJ1-2, with TRBD1 matching 7 bases. This CDR3 has 14 amino acids. CDR1 is MNHEY, CDR2 SVGAGI, per germline. J was trimmed by 8 bases and V by 5 bases; bases with no gene match: 11. In DNA, the CDR3 is TGTGCCAGCAGTCCTGGACAGGTTCTCTGGGGCTACACCTTC. It specifies CASSPGQVLWGYTF.

This clonotype appeared a single time. The chain combines TRBV7-9 with TRBJ2-5; D is perhaps TRBD2 (5 bases). The germline V gene encodes CDR1 SEHNR and CDR2 FQNEAQ (reference sequence). The ends were cut back, 5 bases at V and 5 bases at J, with 15 bases in the middle. The CDR3 is made up of 14 amino acids. Here the CDR3 reads CASSPPLGEETQYF. The CDR3 nucleotides are TGTGCCAGCAGCCCCCCTTTGGGAGAGGAGACCCAGTACTTC.

In DNA, the CDR3 is TGTGCCAGCAGCAAAGACTTACAAGAGACCCAGTACTTC. Residues: CASSKDLQETQYF. The chain links TRBV5-6 to TRBJ2-5; D remains unclear. Germline CDR1 is SGHDT and CDR2 is YYEEEE. The CDR3 is 13 residues long. Trimming took off 4 bases at V and 2 bases at J, with 9 bases between the two ends. Variable domain in full (rest from reference TRBV5-6 and TRBJ2-5): DAGVTQSPTHLIKTRGQQVTLRCSPKSGHDTVSWYQQALGQGPQFIFQYYEEEERQRGNFPDRFSGHQFPNYSSELNVNALLLGDSALYLCASSKDLQETQYFGPGTRLLVL.

The chain employs TRBV9 and TRBJ1-5; D possibly corresponds to TRBD1 (6 bases). Germline values: CDR1 SGDLS, CDR2 YYNGEE. V was clipped by 4 bases and J by 6 bases, with 14 bases between them. The CDR3 is 14 residues long. The CDR3, as DNA: TGTGCCAGCAGCCCCGGCGGGGGCCCTCAGCCCCAGCATTTT. Translation: CASSPGGGPQPQHF.

The chain links TRBV6-5 to TRBJ2-3; D might be TRBD2 (5 bases). The V and J ends lost 0 bases and 6 bases respectively, with 10 bases between them. CDR3 length: 14 residues. Germline CDR1 MNHEY, CDR2 SVGAGI. CDR3 nucleotides: TGTGCCAGCAGTTACTCGACGGGGTGGGATACGCAGTATTTT. Protein sequence: CASSYSTGWDTQYF.

In its sample, this clonotype was seen a few times. An end of the junction differs from the germline gene, which may be a read error. J is TRBJ2-5 and V is TRBV7-7; possibly TRBD2 for D (7 bases). This CDR3 has 13 amino acids. Germline loops: CDR1 SSHAT, CDR2 FNYEAQ (reference sequence). The CDR3 bases are TGTGCTAGCAGCTTGGGGGGGCGAGAGACCCAGTACTTC. This gives the protein CASSLGGRETQYF. Full variable domain (rest looked up from reference TRBV7-7 and TRBJ2-5): GAGVSQSPRYKVTKRGQDVTLRCDPISSHATLYWYQQALGQGPEFLTYFNYEAQPDKSGLPSDRFSAERPEGSISTLTIQRTEQRDSAMYRCASSLGGRETQYFGPGTRLLVL.

CDR3 sequence reads: CASSSPAAGVYNEQFF. The CDR3 bases are TGTGCCAGCAGCTCCCCGGCAGCGGGAGTTTACAATGAGCAGTTCTTC. This sequence joins TRBV6-2 or TRBV6-3 and TRBJ2-1, with 8 bases matching TRBD2. Losses at the gene ends were 6 bases for V and 4 bases for J; bases not matched to a gene: 11. CDR3 length: 16 residues. CDR1 is MNHEY, CDR2 SVGEGT, per germline.

The V gene is TRBV20-1, the J gene TRBJ2-2; 8 bases align to TRBD2. V shed 1 base and J 2 bases; nucleotides not matched to a gene: 9. Looked up from germline, CDR1 is DFQATT and CDR2 is SNEGSKA (reference sequence). The CDR3 loop spans 17 amino acids. CDR3 amino acids: CSARGVTSGLNTGELFF. As DNA, the CDR3 is TGCAGTGCTAGAGGGGTCACTAGCGGCCTTAACACCGGGGAGCTGTTTTTT.

The chain combines TRBV2 with TRBJ1-5, with 9 bases that match TRBD1. V shed 7 bases, J shed 8 bases, and the junction held 6 bases outside the gene matches. CDR1 and CDR2 from the germline V gene are SNHLY and FYNNEI. This CDR3 has 13 amino acids. The DNA of the CDR3 is TGTGCCAGCACCGGGACAGGGAGAAAGCCCCAGCATTTT. It codes for CASTGTGRKPQHF.

V is TRBV20-1 and J is TRBJ2-7; D is undetermined. The CDR3 loop spans 14 amino acids. Trimming removed 0 bases at V and 2 bases at J, with 11 bases between. Germline V gives CDR1 DFQATT, CDR2 SNEGSKA (reference sequence). The CDR3 bases are TGCAGTGCTAGAGATAGGCCGGCCCCCTACGAGCAGTACTTC. This translates into CSARDRPAPYEQYF.

The gene calls are TRBV15 and TRBJ1-5; no clear D. This CDR3 comprises 17 residues. The germline V gene encodes CDR1 LNHNV and CDR2 YYDKDF (reference sequence). V dropped 0 bases and J dropped 2 bases, with 14 bases sitting between them. The CDR3 bases are TGTGCCACCAGCAGAGATTTCCCAGAGAAGGGCAATCAGCCCCAGCATTTT. Its protein is CATSRDFPEKGNQPQHF.

The chain has TRBV27 and TRBJ2-5, with 10 bases matching TRBD1. The CDR3 spans 16 residues. V trimming: 5 bases; J trimming: 0 bases; junction bases outside the gene matches: 6. Looked up from germline, CDR1 is MNHEY and CDR2 is SMNVEV (reference sequence). The CDR3 protein is CASSPGQGGYQETQYF. Written as DNA, the CDR3 is TGTGCCAGCAGTCCCGGACAGGGGGGATACCAAGAGACCCAGTACTTC.

The J gene is TRBJ2-1, the V gene TRBV29-1; the match to TRBD2 covers 16 bases. CDR1 SQVTM and CDR2 ANQGSEA come from the germline V gene. With 4 bases clipped from V and 8 bases from J, the junction kept 8 bases outside the gene matches. CDR3 length: 16 amino acids. The CDR3: CSVGGTSGREVDEQFF. CDR3 coding DNA: TGCAGCGTTGGTGGGACTAGCGGGAGGGAGGTAGATGAGCAGTTCTTC.